These 3 T cell receptor beta chains originate from one sample sequenced in a study of blood T cells in healthy people across ages. Through a sample-barcoded 5' primer and a J-beta primer mix, a second PCR was run for about 6 to 12 cycles. TCRdb re-called the 5' RACE reads with MiXCR, one entry per CDR3 protein. This sample yields just over 1 million distinct CDR3 sequences, of which 40% to 50% are seen a single time; approximately 20% belongs to the top ten. The sample consisted of blood. Receptor source: a woman aged 55-69 years in good health.

This clonotype was found many times. CDR3 loop: CASSYDGPLHF. For the CDR3, the DNA is TGTGCCAGCAGTTACGACGGACCCCTCCACTTT. This chain joins TRBV6-2 or TRBV6-3 and TRBJ1-6; no clear D gene. The CDR3 spans 11 residues. Germline V gene lookup returns CDR1 MNHEY and CDR2 SVGEGT. V shed 2 bases and J shed 12 bases, with 5 bases lying between them.

The rearrangement links TRBV24-1 to TRBJ2-1; no reliable D call. This CDR3 is built from 14 residues. Germline V CDR1 and CDR2: KGHDR, SFDVKD. With 4 bases removed from V and 7 bases from J, the gap between germline ends came to 13 bases. CDR3 in DNA: TGTGCCACCAGTGACGAGACATCCCGGAATGAGCAGTTCTTC. Its translation: CATSDETSRNEQFF.

This sequence joins TRBV3-1 and TRBJ2-3, with D tentatively TRBD1 (5 bases). The germline V gene encodes CDR1 LGHDT and CDR2 YNNKEL (reference sequence). V dropped 10 bases and J dropped 4 bases, with 12 bases sitting between them. CDR3 size: 12 residues. This chain's CDR3 is CAKYQGADTQYF. The CDR3 DNA reads as TGTGCCAAATATCAGGGTGCAGATACGCAGTATTTT.